This is a list of T cell receptor beta chains from one sample in a study of T cell responses to AZD1222 COVID-19 vaccine. Assay used: immunoSEQ multiplex PCR; TCRdb lists only in-frame clones, some missing. The data show some 150,000 clones, about nine tenths seen once. The input for sequencing was peripheral blood, taken on day 0 of AZD1222 vaccination. These receptors all come from an adult in good health. The CDR3 runs from the conserved cysteine through the conserved F or W. D genes are given only for firm matches.

d_call j_call v_call cdr3_aa cdr3_nt
TRBD2 TRBJ2-3 TRBV7-9 CASRPPGLAGGSTDTQYF TGTGCCAGCAGACCTCCGGGACTAGCGGGGGGTTCGACAGATACGCAGTATTTT
NA TRBJ2-5 TRBV3-1/TRBV3-2 CASSQRRTEVQYF TGTGCCAGCAGCCAGAGACGGACAGAGGTCCAGTACTTC
NA TRBJ1-5 TRBV6-2/TRBV6-3 CASSRGNQPQHF TGTGCCAGCAGTCGGGGGAATCAGCCCCAGCATTTT
TRBD2 TRBJ2-1 TRBV11-3 CASSLDVARLAGNEQFF TGTGCCAGCAGCTTAGACGTTGCCCGACTAGCTGGCAATGAGCAGTTCTTC
TRBD1 TRBJ2-3 TRBV27 CASSPIDRGSTDTQYF TGTGCCAGCAGTCCCATTGACAGGGGGAGCACAGATACGCAGTATTTT
NA TRBJ2-3 TRBV9 CASSVAATQYF TGTGCCAGCAGCGTGGCCGCTACGCAGTATTTT
TRBD2 TRBJ2-7 TRBV13 CASSSSSGLYEQYF TGTGCCAGCTCCTCATCTAGCGGACTCTACGAGCAGTACTTC
NA TRBJ1-2 TRBV12-3/TRBV12-4 CASSSTEADGYTF TGTGCCAGCAGTTCCACAGAGGCAGATGGCTACACCTTC
NA TRBJ2-2 TRBV7-2 CASSTPFTTRNTGELFF TGTGCCAGCAGTACCCCCTTCACGACTAGGAACACCGGGGAGCTGTTTTTT
NA TRBJ2-1 TRBV19 CASSIQRSYNEQFF TGTGCCAGTAGTATTCAGAGGAGCTACAATGAGCAGTTCTTC
NA TRBJ1-4 TRBV2 CASSSEGGYEKLFF TGTGCCAGCAGTAGTGAGGGGGGCTATGAAAAACTGTTTTTT
TRBD1 TRBJ1-2 TRBV7-8 CASSIPGTGVQGYGYTF TGTGCCAGCAGCATTCCCGGGACAGGGGTGCAGGGCTATGGCTACACCTTC
NA TRBJ2-5 TRBV12-3/TRBV12-4 CASSLTVETQYF TGTGCCAGCAGCCTCACAGTAGAGACCCAGTACTTC
NA TRBJ2-1 TRBV4-1 CASSQDFSDSDEQFF TGCGCCAGCAGCCAAGATTTTAGTGATAGCGATGAGCAGTTCTTC
NA TRBJ1-1 TRBV7-2 CASSWTPMNTEAFF TGTGCCAGCAGCTGGACACCTATGAACACTGAAGCTTTCTTT
NA TRBJ2-7 TRBV25-1 CASSRYEQYF TGTGCCAGCAGTAGGTACGAGCAGTACTTC
NA TRBJ2-7 TRBV5-1 CASSRGATRTYEQYF TGCGCCAGCAGCCGGGGGGCTACTAGAACCTACGAGCAGTACTTC
TRBD2 TRBJ2-7 TRBV5-1 CASSLARLAGNYEQYF TGCGCCAGCAGCTTGGCCCGGCTAGCGGGGAACTACGAGCAGTACTTC
TRBD1 TRBJ1-3 TRBV30 CAWSHDRGSGNTIYF TGTGCCTGGAGCCATGACAGGGGCTCTGGAAACACCATATATTTT
NA TRBJ1-5 TRBV6-2/TRBV6-3 CASSNREWGLDSNQPQHF TGTGCCAGCAGCAACCGGGAGTGGGGATTGGATAGCAATCAGCCCCAGCATTTT
TRBD2 TRBJ2-7 TRBV5-8 CASSWDGTSGVYEQYF TGTGCCAGCAGCTGGGACGGGACTAGCGGGGTGTACGAGCAGTACTTC
TRBD2 TRBJ2-1 TRBV9 CASSISTGAGGLNEQFF TGTGCCAGCAGCATCTCGACGGGAGCGGGAGGGCTCAATGAGCAGTTCTTC
NA TRBJ1-1 TRBV27 CASSLSRTPWTEAFF TGTGCCAGCAGTTTATCAAGGACACCTTGGACTGAAGCTTTCTTT
TRBD1 TRBJ2-1 TRBV6-1 CASSERRDRETNEQFF TGTGCCAGCAGTGAAAGACGGGACAGAGAAACTAATGAGCAGTTCTTC
TRBD1 TRBJ1-1 TRBV6-5 CASTDRVWNTEAFF TGTGCCAGCACAGACAGGGTATGGAACACTGAAGCTTTCTTT
TRBD1 TRBJ2-7 TRBV5-1 CASRRSQGQNEQYF TGCGCCAGCAGAAGATCCCAGGGACAGAACGAGCAGTACTTC
NA TRBJ1-2 TRBV11-3 CASSLGRASYGYTF TGTGCCAGCAGCTTAGGCAGGGCCTCTTATGGCTACACCTTC
NA TRBJ1-1 TRBV4-1 CASSRPTGARRMNTEAFF TGCGCCAGCAGCCGCCCCACGGGAGCCAGGAGAATGAACACTGAAGCTTTCTTT